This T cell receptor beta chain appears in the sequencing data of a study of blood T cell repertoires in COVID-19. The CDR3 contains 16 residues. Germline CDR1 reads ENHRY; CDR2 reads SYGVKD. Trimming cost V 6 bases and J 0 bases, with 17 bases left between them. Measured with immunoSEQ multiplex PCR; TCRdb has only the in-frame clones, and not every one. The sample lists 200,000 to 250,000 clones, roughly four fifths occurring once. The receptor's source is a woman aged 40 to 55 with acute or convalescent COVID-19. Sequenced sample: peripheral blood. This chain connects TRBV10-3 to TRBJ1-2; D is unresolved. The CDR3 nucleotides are TGTGCCATCAGAGCTGACTCGGGTTCCGCTAACTATGGCTACACCTTC. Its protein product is CAIRADSGSANYGYTF.